The 22 T cell receptor beta chains listed next were all sequenced from one sample in a study of T-cell reconstitution after alpha-beta-depleted transplantation in children. TCRbeta library preparation incorporated unique molecular identifiers. One entry per CDR3 protein results from TCRdb running MiXCR on the PCR reads. The sample carries about 980,000 distinct CDR3 sequences, about 26% recorded once. The starting material was PBMCs, mostly from graft donor cells, obtained 360 days after TCRalphabeta/CD19-depleted stem cell transplant. The origin of the receptors is a boy in the first two years of life who had a stem cell transplant for SCID, so the T cells may come from the graft donor.

The chain is built from TRBV15 and TRBJ2-5, with D perhaps given as TRBD1 or TRBD2 (5 bases each). The CDR3 has 19 residues. The V end was cut by 0 bases, the J end by 5 bases, with 25 bases between. CDR1 and CDR2 from the germline V gene are LNHNV and YYDKDF (reference sequence). In DNA form, the CDR3 reads TGTGCCACCAGCAGAGATTTACCGCCGGGGCCGGTTTTTGCGGAGACCCAGTACTTC. Protein product: CATSRDLPPGPVFAETQYF.

This rearrangement joins TRBV7-6 to TRBJ2-5; D assignment may be TRBD1 or TRBD2 (5 bases each). Trimming removed 2 bases from V and 5 bases from J, with 15 bases in between. CDR1 is SGHVS, CDR2 FNYEAQ, per germline. CDR3 size: 15 residues. CDR3 loop: CASSLPIGAEETQYF. Here the CDR3 DNA reads TGTGCCAGCAGCTTACCTATCGGGGCGGAGGAGACCCAGTACTTC.

The chain carries TRBV28 and TRBJ2-3; 14 nucleotides agree with TRBD2. Trimming took 11 bases from V and 2 from J; bases not matched to a gene: 9. The CDR3 spans 16 residues. CDR1 and CDR2 from the germline V gene are MDHEN and SYDVKM. The CDR3 loop is CASGGLAGDITDTQYF. The CDR3 DNA is TGTGCCTCTGGGGGACTAGCGGGGGATATCACAGATACGCAGTATTTT.

Only a few counts were recorded for this clonotype. The V call is TRBV5-1, the J call TRBJ2-3; 10 bases are shared with TRBD2. Germline trimming cut 2 bases from V and 5 bases from J; bases unmatched to any gene: 5. Germline assignment: CDR1 SGHRS and CDR2 YFSETQ. The CDR3 is 15 residues long. The CDR3 nucleotides are TGCGCCAGCAGCTTTAGGCCTAGCGGGGGAGATACGCAGTATTTT. Amino acid sequence: CASSFRPSGGDTQYF.

This sequence joins TRBV12-3 or TRBV12-4 and TRBJ1-6; D uncertain. The CDR3 loop spans 13 amino acids. V dropped 7 bases and J dropped 11 bases, with 15 bases sitting between them. The CDR3 here is CASTSTQSPPLHF. DNA for the CDR3: TGTGCCAGCACCTCAACCCAATCCCCACCCCTCCACTTT.

Only a few counts were recorded for this clonotype. V is TRBV5-1 and J is TRBJ2-1; 16 positions match TRBD2. The J segment lost 1 base and the V segment lost 0 bases, leaving 7 bases of the junction unmatched. The CDR3 has 20 amino acids. Germline V gene sequence: CDR1 SGHRS, CDR2 YFSETQ. The CDR3 region has the DNA TGCGCCAGCAGCTTGGAATTGGGACTAGCGGGGGGGAAGTCCTACAATGAGCAGTTCTTC. Its protein product is CASSLELGLAGGKSYNEQFF.

J is TRBJ1-1 and V is TRBV4-1, with D tentatively TRBD1 (5 bases). This CDR3 region has 13 residues. The ends were cut back, 5 bases at V and 7 bases at J, with 14 bases in the middle. Germline CDR1 and CDR2: MGHRA and YSYEKL. The CDR3 loop is CASSYDSDYEAFF. The CDR3, as DNA: TGCGCCAGCAGCTACGACAGCGATTATGAAGCTTTCTTT.

The chain has TRBV11-2 and TRBJ2-1; TRBD1 agrees at 10 bases. Trimming removed 3 bases from V and 9 bases from J; junction bases left unmatched: 8. From germline, CDR1 is SGHAT and CDR2 FQNNGV. The CDR3 is 15 amino acids. CDR3 sequence: CASSFHGDRGGEQFF. CDR3 sequence (DNA): TGTGCCAGCAGCTTCCACGGGGACAGGGGTGGTGAGCAGTTCTTC.

On this clonotype itself: The DNA is omitted, as the CDR3 cannot be located on it reliably, and the CDR3 follows TCRdb's listing. The V call is TRBV7-8, the J call TRBJ2-1; no DNA check was done on the table's D call, TRBD1. The CDR3 is 13 amino acids long, termini counted. The germline CDR1 and CDR2 sequences are SGHVS and FQNEAQ. CDR3 sequence reads: CASSFAGGATWFF.

This clonotype was counted many times. The chain carries TRBV7-2 and TRBJ2-1; 8 nucleotides match TRBD2. The trim removed 5 bases at V and 6 bases at J, leaving 6 bases unmatched. The CDR3 contains 14 residues. In germline, CDR1 is SGHTA, CDR2 FQGNSA. Written as DNA, the CDR3 is TGTGCCAGCAGCGCTAGACTAGCGCCCAATGAGCAGTTCTTC. Amino acid sequence: CASSARLAPNEQFF.

The chain is built from TRBV20-1 and TRBJ2-5; perhaps TRBD2 as D (5 bases). The CDR3 length is 14 residues. Germline values: CDR1 DFQATT, CDR2 SNEGSKA (reference sequence). Trimming cost V 7 bases and J 4 bases, with 19 bases left between them. The CDR3 is CSVKRRVAGETQYF. The DNA of the CDR3 is TGCAGTGTTAAGAGGCGGGTGGCAGGAGAGACCCAGTACTTC.

In this sample, this clonotype turned up once. The rearrangement uses TRBV4-2 and TRBJ2-5; perhaps TRBD2 as D (5 bases). The CDR3 is made up of 15 amino acids. The V end lost 6 bases, the J end lost 1 base, and 15 bases lay between the germline ends. Germline-derived CDR1 and CDR2 are LGHNA and YNFKEQ. The CDR3 nucleotides read TGTGCCAGCAGAGGGAGCGGACCCTTCCAAGAGACCCAGTACTTC. Amino acids: CASRGSGPFQETQYF.

V usage is TRBV7-2 and J usage is TRBJ2-3; D gene uncertain. This CDR3 is built from 15 residues. The V end was cut by 1 base, the J end by 6 bases, with 14 bases between. Germline CDR1 reads SGHTA; CDR2 reads FQGNSA. The CDR3 DNA reads as TGTGCCAGCAGCTTAGACCGTTTCCCCCATGATACGCAGTATTTT. The encoded protein is CASSLDRFPHDTQYF.

The rearrangement links TRBV9 to TRBJ2-7; 10 nucleotides align to TRBD1. The V gene end was trimmed by 2 bases and the J gene end by 3 bases; junction bases not matched to a gene: 8. CDR3 size: 16 residues. Germline assignment: CDR1 SGDLS and CDR2 YYNGEE. The CDR3 sequence: CASSVGQGGGIYEQYF. CDR3 sequence (DNA): TGTGCCAGCAGCGTCGGACAGGGGGGTGGTATCTACGAGCAGTACTTC. Variable domain in full (rest from reference TRBV9 and TRBJ2-7): DSGVTQTPKHLITATGQRVTLRCSPRSGDLSVYWYQQSLDQGLQFLIQYYNGEERAKGNILERFSAQQFPDLHSELNLSSLELGDSALYFCASSVGQGGGIYEQYFGPGTRLTVT.

This clonotype was counted a few times. CDR3 coding DNA: TGTGCCAGCAGCTTCCCCCCCAGACAGGGTTTCACCGGGGAGCTGTTTTTT. Encoded protein: CASSFPPRQGFTGELFF. The rearrangement links TRBV13 to TRBJ2-2; 7 nucleotides agree with TRBD1. Germline V lookup: CDR1 PRHDT, CDR2 FYEKMQ (reference sequence). The junction had 11 bases not matched to a gene; V was cut back by 3 bases and J by 4 bases. The CDR3 length is 17 residues.

This clonotype came up a few times. The chain joins TRBV12-3 or TRBV12-4 to TRBJ1-1; D perhaps matches TRBD1 (5 bases). The CDR3 extends over 15 amino acids. V dropped 6 bases and J dropped 8 bases, with 22 bases sitting between them. The CDR3 sequence: CASRPFRDAQGEAFF. As DNA, the CDR3 is TGTGCCAGCAGGCCATTCCGGGACGCTCAAGGGGAAGCTTTCTTT.

A few counts support this clonotype. The chain uses TRBV24-1 and TRBJ2-7, with D perhaps assigned TRBD1 or TRBD2 (5 bases each). Trimming took off 9 bases at V and 2 bases at J, with 19 bases between the two ends. This CDR3 is 15 amino acids long. Germline V gene sequence: CDR1 KGHDR, CDR2 SFDVKD. CDR3 nucleotide sequence: TGTGCCACCGGGACCGCCGATCGGGGACCCTACGAGCAGTACTTC. Translating gives CATGTADRGPYEQYF.

This clonotype was observed a handful of times. The chain combines TRBV12-3 or TRBV12-4 with TRBJ1-2; D is unresolved. V dropped 6 bases and J dropped 4 bases, with 18 bases sitting between them. The CDR3 length is 15 residues. CDR3 DNA sequence: TGTGCCAGCAGCCCCTCCTTGTTACAGTCCTATGGCTACACCTTC. Protein sequence: CASSPSLLQSYGYTF.

This clonotype was found a few times. The chain carries TRBV4-2 and TRBJ2-1, with TRBD1 matching 7 bases. Germline V CDR1 and CDR2: LGHNA, YNFKEQ. V was pared by 4 bases and J by 5 bases, with 5 bases of the junction left unmatched. The CDR3 extends over 14 amino acids. For the CDR3, the DNA is TGTGCCAGCAGCCCTGACGGGACAGACAATGAGCAGTTCTTC. This codes for CASSPDGTDNEQFF.

The rearrangement uses TRBV5-1 and TRBJ2-3, with TRBD2 matching over 9 bases. CDR1 is SGHRS, CDR2 YFSETQ, per germline. This CDR3 contains 16 residues. After removal of 0 bases from V and 4 bases from J, the junction contained 6 bases not matched to a gene. The CDR3 region has the DNA TGCGCCAGCAGCTTGGGGAGCGGGGGGTACGCAGATACGCAGTATTTT. Protein product: CASSLGSGGYADTQYF.

The V and J genes are TRBV6-5 and TRBJ2-1; D may correspond to TRBD1 or TRBD2 (6 bases each). Trimming left V 4 bases short and J 8 bases short, with 12 bases between. Per germline, CDR1 MNHEY and CDR2 SVGAGI. CDR3 length: 13 amino acids. CDR3 sequence: CASSWGAYYEQFF. The CDR3 region has the DNA TGTGCCAGCAGTTGGGGGGCTTATTATGAGCAGTTCTTC.

The J gene is TRBJ1-1, the V gene TRBV5-1; maybe TRBD1 (6 bases). CDR1 SGHRS and CDR2 YFSETQ come from the germline V gene. V was clipped by 4 bases and J by 1 base, with 17 bases between them. The CDR3 extends over 16 amino acids. CDR3: CASSPPWDTRNTEAFF. The CDR3 coding sequence is TGCGCCAGCAGCCCCCCTTGGGACACCCGGAACACTGAAGCTTTCTTT.